This entry lists 26 T cell receptor beta chains sequenced from one sample in a study of graft-versus-host responses after intestinal transplantation. No antigen has been identified for these receptors. The repertoire was sequenced with immunoSEQ multiplex PCR; TCRdb's copy has only in-frame clones and lacks some. The profile shows around 24,000 clones, roughly 86% of them singletons. The material was unstimulated CD8+ T cells sorted from spleen or lymph node cells, obtained before transplant. Receptors were obtained from a human donor who was the organ donor for an intestinal transplant.

The CDR3 bases are TGTGCCAGCAGTTTAGCGGGAGGTTCGGATACGCAGTATTTT. Protein sequence: CASSLAGGSDTQYF. V and J are TRBV6-4 and TRBJ2-3; 10 bases agree with TRBD2. The CDR3 covers 14 residues. V was clipped by 5 bases and J by 6 bases; unmatched bases: 5. Germline V lookup: CDR1 MRHNA, CDR2 SNTAGT.

The chain combines TRBV10-3 with TRBJ2-2; perhaps TRBD1 as D (6 bases). V was shortened by 4 bases and J by 6 bases, with 15 bases between the two germline ends. Germline assignment: CDR1 ENHRY and CDR2 SYGVKD. This CDR3 region has 15 residues. This CDR3 reads CAISAEGVGAGELFF. The CDR3 DNA reads TGTGCCATCAGTGCCGAGGGGGTAGGGGCCGGGGAGCTGTTTTTT.

The chain employs TRBV9 and TRBJ1-1; 8 bases line up with TRBD1. The germline CDR1 and CDR2 sequences are SGDLS and YYNGEE. V trimming: 3 bases; J trimming: 9 bases; junction bases outside the gene matches: 4. CDR3 length: 12 amino acids. The CDR3 sequence is CASSGGQGKAFF. Here the CDR3 DNA reads TGTGCCAGCAGCGGAGGACAGGGTAAAGCTTTCTTT.

The chain links TRBV5-5 to TRBJ1-6; D gene unclear. Germline V gene data show CDR1 as SGHKS and CDR2 as YYEKEE (reference sequence). Trimming shortened V by 7 bases and J by 3 bases, and 5 bases separated the two germline ends. The CDR3 extends over 12 amino acids. The CDR3 sequence: CASEGYNSPLHF. The DNA of the CDR3 is TGTGCCAGCGAAGGCTATAATTCACCCCTCCACTTT.

This clone was counted between two and nine times. V and J are TRBV21-1 and TRBJ2-7; no check of the table's D call, TRBD2, against the DNA was made. TRBV21-1 corresponds to a pseudogene. This CDR3 is 16 amino acids long. CDR3 bases: TGTGCCAGCAGCCCCTGGTACGGGAGAGGCACCTACGAGCAGTACTTC. Its translation is CASSPWYGRGTYEQYF.

This clone was seen just once. The chain combines TRBV13 with TRBJ2-3, with 7 nucleotides matching TRBD1. Trimming cost V 2 bases and J 1 base; bases outside gene matches: 0. Germline CDR1 is PRHDT and CDR2 is FYEKMQ (reference sequence). The CDR3 covers 14 residues. CDR3 DNA sequence: TGTGCCAGCAGCTTAACAGGGGGCACAGATACGCAGTATTTT. Protein: CASSLTGGTDTQYF.

CDR3 loop: CASSQDGRQGGYEQYF. DNA of the CDR3: TGCGCCAGCAGCCAAGATGGGCGACAGGGAGGTTACGAGCAGTACTTC. The V and J genes are TRBV4-1 and TRBJ2-7; D may be TRBD1 (7 bases). V was shortened by 0 bases and J by 4 bases, with 16 bases between the two germline ends. The CDR3 totals 16 residues. Germline values: CDR1 MGHRA, CDR2 YSYEKL.

This chain uses TRBV30 with TRBJ2-5; D ambiguous. Trimming left V 3 bases short and J 4 bases short, with 6 bases between. CDR1 is GTSNPN, CDR2 SVGIG, per germline (reference sequence). The CDR3 sequence is 11 residues long. The CDR3 loop reads CAWSDIETQYF. The CDR3 bases are TGTGCCTGGAGCGATATAGAGACCCAGTACTTC.

V and J are TRBV7-8 and TRBJ1-5, with unresolved D. The CDR3 is 13 amino acids. The V end lost 5 bases, the J end lost 9 bases, and 14 bases lay between the germline ends. Per germline, CDR1 SGHVS and CDR2 FQNEAQ. The CDR3 DNA is TGTGCCAGCAGCCCAAGTAGAATCCGGCCCCAGCATTTT. Protein sequence: CASSPSRIRPQHF.

The chain uses TRBV5-6 and TRBJ1-2; D is unclear. V was trimmed by 0 bases and J by 4 bases, leaving 7 bases between them. Germline lookup yields CDR1 SGHDT and CDR2 YYEEEE. This CDR3 has 13 amino acids. Here the CDR3 reads CASSLGESYGYTF. Here the CDR3 DNA reads TGTGCCAGCAGCTTGGGGGAGTCCTATGGCTACACCTTC.

This chain connects TRBV27 to TRBJ2-2; TRBD2 matches 7 bases. V lost 2 bases to trimming and J lost 5 bases; unmatched junction nucleotides: 17. This CDR3 region has 19 residues. Germline CDR1 and CDR2: MNHEY and SMNVEV (reference sequence). CDR3 DNA sequence: TGTGCCAGCAGTTTACTTCCGGGACGGTTTTTAGCGGGTACCGGGGAGCTGTTTTTT. Amino acid sequence: CASSLLPGRFLAGTGELFF.

The chain recombines TRBV6-1 with TRBJ1-5, with 10 bases lining up with TRBD1. V lost 6 bases to trimming and J lost 4 bases; unmatched junction nucleotides: 6. The germline V gene has CDR1 MNHNS and CDR2 SASEGT. The CDR3 has 15 amino acids. The CDR3 is CASRTTGGENQPQHF. CDR3 coding DNA: TGTGCCAGCAGGACGACAGGGGGCGAGAATCAGCCCCAGCATTTT.

The V call is TRBV18, the J call TRBJ2-5; D might be TRBD2 (7 bases). Trimming took 2 bases from V and 1 from J, leaving 14 bases between them. The CDR3 sequence is 16 residues long. Germline V gene lookup returns CDR1 KGHSH and CDR2 LQKENI. The CDR3 DNA follows: TGTGCCAGCTCACCAGACGGCGGGGGCCCCCAAGAGACCCAGTACTTC. This translates into CASSPDGGGPQETQYF.

This clone was seen a few times. The chain is built from TRBV5-1 and TRBJ2-7, with 7 bases matching TRBD1. V was clipped by 4 bases and J by 2 bases; unmatched bases: 6. CDR1 is SGHRS and CDR2 is YFSETQ in the germline V gene. The CDR3 consists of 14 residues. DNA for the CDR3: TGCGCCAGCAGCGCCCGACAGGGTCCCTACGAGCAGTACTTC. The encoded protein is CASSARQGPYEQYF.

The chain is built from TRBV4-1 and TRBJ2-3; the D gene could be TRBD1 or TRBD2 (6 bases each). V dropped 1 base and J dropped 4 bases, with 15 bases sitting between them. The CDR3 is 16 amino acids. In germline, CDR1 is MGHRA, CDR2 YSYEKL. The CDR3 is CASSQGPQGRSDTQYF. CDR3 in DNA: TGCGCCAGCAGCCAAGGCCCCCAGGGGAGGTCAGATACGCAGTATTTT.

V usage is TRBV7-2 and J usage is TRBJ2-7, with 16 bases identical to TRBD2. CDR1 and CDR2 from the germline V gene are SGHTA and FQGNSA. Trimming at V came to 5 bases and at J to 5 bases, leaving 6 bases not matched to a gene. The length of the CDR3 is 16 residues. CDR3 bases: TGTGCCAGCAGCCCGGGACTAGCGGGAGGGGAGGACGAGCAGTACTTC. It translates to CASSPGLAGGEDEQYF. Filled out from reference TRBV7-2 and TRBJ2-7, the complete variable domain reads GAGVSQSPSNKVTEKGKDVELRCDPISGHTALYWYRQSLGQGLEFLIYFQGNSAPDKSGLPSDRFSAERTGGSVSTLTIQRTQQEDSAVYLCASSPGLAGGEDEQYFGPGTRLTVT.

This chain connects TRBV5-1 to TRBJ2-1, with TRBD2 as a possible D gene (6 bases). Germline V gives CDR1 SGHRS, CDR2 YFSETQ. The CDR3 runs to 16 residues. V was shortened by 1 base and J by 0 bases, with 11 bases between the two germline ends. The CDR3 DNA reads TGCGCCAGCAGCTTGAGGGACGGGGGCTCCTACAATGAGCAGTTCTTC. Its translation is CASSLRDGGSYNEQFF. Full variable domain (outside the CDR3, taken from reference TRBV5-1 and TRBJ2-1): KAGVTQTPRYLIKTRGQQVTLSCSPISGHRSVSWYQQTPGQGLQFLFEYFSETQRNKGNFPGRFSGRQFSNSRSEMNVSTLELGDSALYLCASSLRDGGSYNEQFFGPGTRLTVL.

Only a few counts were recorded for this clone. V gene TRBV6-5 combines with J gene TRBJ2-3; 8 bases fit TRBD2. Unmatched junction bases numbered 6, after V lost 4 bases and J lost 0 bases. The germline CDR1 and CDR2 sequences are MNHEY and SVGAGI. The CDR3 has 16 residues. The CDR3 sequence is CASSSTSGPSTDTQYF. CDR3 in DNA: TGTGCCAGCAGTTCAACTAGCGGTCCGAGCACAGATACGCAGTATTTT.

The chain employs TRBV30 and TRBJ1-2; D not resolved. The germline V gene has CDR1 GTSNPN and CDR2 SVGIG (reference sequence). V gave up 4 bases and J gave up 4 bases, with 13 bases separating them. CDR3 length: 13 amino acids. CDR3 region: CAWTTGVPYGYTF. Here the CDR3 DNA reads TGTGCCTGGACTACTGGGGTCCCCTATGGCTACACCTTC.

The V gene is TRBV9, the J gene TRBJ2-1; TRBD2 matches at 11 bases. The germline CDR1 and CDR2 sequences are SGDLS and YYNGEE. The CDR3 is 15 residues long. The junction had 8 bases not matched to a gene; V was cut back by 4 bases and J by 8 bases. The CDR3 protein is CASSPWGTSGDEQFF. For the CDR3, the DNA is TGTGCCAGCAGCCCCTGGGGGACTAGCGGTGATGAGCAGTTCTTC.

Remarks on this clone: The junction departs from germline at one end; a sequencing error may be responsible. The V and J genes are TRBV30 and TRBJ2-6, with TRBD1 identical over 8 bases. This CDR3 is built from 14 residues. Germline V gene sequence: CDR1 GTSNPN, CDR2 SVGIG (reference sequence). The CDR3 DNA reads as TGTGGCTGGAGGACAGGGTCTGGGGCCAACGTCCTGACTTTC. This translates into CGWRTGSGANVLTF.

V and J are TRBV5-6 and TRBJ2-5, with 10 bases matching TRBD2. The DNA end is more similar to TRBJ2-7, so the J call may be wrong. CDR1 and CDR2 from the germline V gene are SGHDT and YYEEEE. The CDR3 is made up of 14 amino acids. The CDR3 sequence is CASSLSGREDEQYF. Here the CDR3 DNA reads TGTGCCAGCAGCTTAAGCGGGAGGGAGGACGAGCAGTACTTC.

The chain uses TRBV30 and TRBJ1-1, with no clear D. Deletions cut 0 bases from V and 1 base from J, with 6 bases between. The CDR3 has 13 amino acids. Germline V lookup: CDR1 GTSNPN, CDR2 SVGIG (reference sequence). The CDR3 protein is CAWSVLRNTEAFF. As DNA, the CDR3 is TGTGCCTGGAGTGTACTAAGGAACACTGAAGCTTTCTTT.

The gene calls are TRBV5-1 and TRBJ2-7; D is uncertain. CDR1 and CDR2 (germline): SGHRS, YFSETQ. The CDR3 sequence is 13 residues long. Trimming removed 1 base from V and 3 bases from J, with 8 bases in between. CDR3: CASSLRYSYEQYF. The CDR3 nucleotides are TGCGCCAGCAGCTTGAGGTACAGCTACGAGCAGTACTTC.

The table lists this clone with a count of one. The V and J genes are TRBV9 and TRBJ2-7, with 9 nucleotides matching TRBD1. The germline CDR1 and CDR2 sequences are SGDLS and YYNGEE. The CDR3 totals 14 residues. V was clipped by 3 bases and J by 4 bases; unmatched bases: 5. CDR3 amino acids: CASSEGQGLYEQYF. In DNA, the CDR3 is TGTGCCAGCAGCGAGGGACAGGGTCTATACGAGCAGTACTTC.

V gene TRBV4-3 combines with J gene TRBJ2-2; D call uncertain. Germline V gene lookup returns CDR1 LGHNA and CDR2 YSLEER. The length of the CDR3 is 14 residues. The V end was cut by 2 bases, the J end by 4 bases, with 8 bases between. The CDR3 DNA follows: TGCGCCAGCAGCCAATCGAGGAGCACCGGGGAGCTGTTTTTT. Amino acid sequence: CASSQSRSTGELFF.